The sequence of this T cell receptor beta chain was determined in a study of blood T cell repertoires in COVID-19. Overall study context: COVID-19 samples collected from the United States, Italy and Spain covered acute and convalescent phases.

The count of this clone is one. Using immunoSEQ multiplex PCR, the repertoire was profiled, and TCRdb retains in-frame clones only, with some absent. The sample records some 270,000 clones, approximately 84% being singletons. CDR3 length: 15 amino acids. CDR1 is SGHDN and CDR2 is FVKESK in the germline V gene. V dropped 2 bases and J dropped 4; count of bases not matched to a gene: 5. Residents of 24 US areas, aged about 18 to 95 years, made up the participants. Input material: PBMCs or T cells enriched from blood (not recorded which). This chain uses TRBV14 with TRBJ2-4; TRBD1 aligns across 7 bases. The clonotype originates from a woman in her 50s who had been exposed to COVID-19. CDR3 protein: CASSQIQGFKNIQYF. CDR3 in DNA: TGTGCCAGCAGCCAAATACAGGGGTTTAAAAACATTCAGTACTTC. The full variable domain, in which reference TRBV14 and TRBJ2-4 provide the parts outside the CDR3, is EAGVTQFPSHSVIEKGQTVTLRCDPISGHDNLYWYRRVMGKEIKFLLHFVKESKQDESGMPNNRFLAERTGGTYSTLKVQPAELEDSGVYFCASSQIQGFKNIQYFGAGTRLSVL.